This T cell receptor beta chain was identified during a study of breast tumors, draining lymph nodes, adjacent tissues. This clonotype was detected many times. Its antigen is still unknown. TCRdb ran MiXCR on the multiplex PCR reads and lists one entry per CDR3 protein. The table records 21,000 or so distinct CDR3 sequences, 40% to 45% of them present only once. V was pared by 3 bases and J by 1 base, with 9 bases between. The CDR3 length is 14 residues. Study findings and constraints: That most tumor T cells come from lymph nodes remained unproven. Tumor repertoires ranked between lymph nodes and nontumor tissue in diversity, with V and J gene preferences.

The gene calls are TRBV12-3 or TRBV12-4 and TRBJ2-5; no reliable D call. Sequencing used breast tumor tissue. The receptor's source is a female donor with breast cancer. Some clones in this sample may be carry-over from other donors' samples. DNA of the CDR3: TGTGCCAGCAGTTTCCCGGATACCCAAGAGACCCAGTACTTC. It yields the protein CASSFPDTQETQYF.